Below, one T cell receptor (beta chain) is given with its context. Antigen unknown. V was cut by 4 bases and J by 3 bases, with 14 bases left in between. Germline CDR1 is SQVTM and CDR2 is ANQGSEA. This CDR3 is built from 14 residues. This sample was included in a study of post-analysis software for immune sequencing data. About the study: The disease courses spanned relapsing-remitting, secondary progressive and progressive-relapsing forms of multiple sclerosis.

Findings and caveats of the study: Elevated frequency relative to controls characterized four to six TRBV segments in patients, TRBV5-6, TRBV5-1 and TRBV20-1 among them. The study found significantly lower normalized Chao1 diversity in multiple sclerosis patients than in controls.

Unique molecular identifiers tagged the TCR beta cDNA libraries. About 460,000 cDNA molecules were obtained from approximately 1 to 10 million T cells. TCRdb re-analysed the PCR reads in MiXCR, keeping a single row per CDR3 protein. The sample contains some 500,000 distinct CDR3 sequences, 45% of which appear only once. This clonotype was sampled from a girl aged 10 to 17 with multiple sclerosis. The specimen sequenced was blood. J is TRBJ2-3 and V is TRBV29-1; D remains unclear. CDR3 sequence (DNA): TGCAGCGTTGGAGTGGGCCGGTTTACAGATACGCAGTATTTT. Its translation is CSVGVGRFTDTQYF.